The 20 T cell receptor beta chains given below trace back to one sample, sequenced in a study of cytomegalovirus exposure and HLA in healthy donors. Amplification used 60 Vbeta primers and 13 Jbeta primers. Sequencing used immunoSEQ multiplex PCR; TCRdb keeps in-frame clones, though not all of them. This sample yields around 170,000 clones, of which around 77% are seen a single time; around 2.4% belongs to the top ten. The sample was PBMCs. These receptors were obtained from a man aged 55-75 years in good health and CMV-seronegative.

V usage is TRBV6-1 and J usage is TRBJ2-7, with 9 nucleotides matching TRBD1. The V segment lost 6 bases and the J segment 2 bases; nucleotides outside the gene matches: 8. This CDR3 comprises 15 residues. Germline CDR1 reads MNHNS; CDR2 reads SASEGT. The CDR3 loop is CASSLRDRATYEQYF. For the CDR3, the DNA is TGTGCCAGCAGCCTCCGGGACAGGGCTACCTACGAGCAGTACTTC.

This sequence joins TRBV2 and TRBJ1-5, with D maybe TRBD1 (6 bases). The germline CDR1 and CDR2 sequences are SNHLY and FYNNEI. CDR3 size: 17 residues. V gave up 0 bases and J gave up 4 bases, with 16 bases separating them. The CDR3 coding sequence is TGTGCCAGCAGTGAAGCATTGACAGGTTACGCTAATCAGCCCCAGCATTTT. It encodes CASSEALTGYANQPQHF.

This sequence joins TRBV5-1 and TRBJ1-1; D is unresolved. V was pared by 0 bases and J by 1 base, with 10 bases between. The V gene's germline CDR1 is SGHRS and CDR2 YFSETQ. CDR3 size: 15 residues. The CDR3 loop reads CASSLVGEANTEAFF. CDR3 in DNA: TGCGCCAGCAGCTTGGTTGGCGAGGCGAACACTGAAGCTTTCTTT.

The V and J genes are TRBV5-1 and TRBJ2-7, with TRBD1 matching 9 bases. The CDR3 has 14 residues. Germline CDR1 reads SGHRS; CDR2 reads YFSETQ. V dropped 4 bases and J dropped 6; count of bases not matched to a gene: 8. The CDR3 region has the DNA TGCGCCAGCAGCACGGGACAGGGAGGTGGCGAGCAGTACTTC. Translated, it gives CASSTGQGGGEQYF.

This clone was detected only once. The chain has TRBV30 and TRBJ2-5; TRBD1 aligns across 7 bases. The better agreement between TRBJ2-7 and the DNA end casts doubt on the J call. CDR1 is GTSNPN, CDR2 SVGIG, per germline (reference sequence). This CDR3 region has 12 residues. The CDR3 protein is CAWTTGASEQYF. In DNA form, the CDR3 reads TGTGCCTGGACCACAGGGGCTAGCGAGCAGTACTTC.

This chain uses TRBV6-1 with TRBJ1-5; no clear D. From germline, CDR1 is MNHNS and CDR2 SASEGT. The V and J ends lost 2 bases and 2 bases respectively, with 13 bases between them. This CDR3 has 16 residues. This CDR3 is CASSEPVVGGNQPQHF. The CDR3 region has the DNA TGTGCCAGCAGTGAACCGGTAGTGGGCGGCAATCAGCCCCAGCATTTT.

The chain uses TRBV5-1 and TRBJ2-1, with 12 bases that match TRBD2. Trimming removed 4 bases from V and 0 bases from J; junction bases left unmatched: 5. The CDR3 extends over 17 amino acids. Germline assignment: CDR1 SGHRS and CDR2 YFSETQ. CDR3 residues: CASSRLAGASSYNEQFF. The CDR3 DNA is TGCGCCAGCAGCCGACTAGCGGGGGCCAGCTCCTACAATGAGCAGTTCTTC.

This clone appeared a single time. The junction shows a germline mismatch at one end, possibly a read error. J is TRBJ2-1 and V is TRBV7-7, with D perhaps TRBD2 (7 bases). From germline, CDR1 is SSHAT and CDR2 FNYEAQ (reference sequence). The CDR3 has 16 amino acids. CDR3 region: CASSPGGGQPYNEQFF. CDR3 sequence (DNA): TGTGCTAGCAGCCCTGGGGGGGGCCAACCCTACAATGAGCAGTTCTTC.

This clone appeared a single time. The V call is TRBV15, the J call TRBJ2-5; D is ambiguous. The DNA end is more similar to TRBJ2-7, so the J call may be wrong. Germline loops: CDR1 LNHNV, CDR2 YYDKDF (reference sequence). The CDR3 totals 15 residues. Written as DNA, the CDR3 is TGTGCCACCAGCAGAGAACGCCCTGTCCTAGGCGAGCAGTACTTC. Its translation: CATSRERPVLGEQYF.

A single count supports this clone. The chain carries TRBV10-2 and TRBJ2-7, with 12 bases that match TRBD1. The CDR3 totals 13 residues. Germline V gene sequence: CDR1 WSHSY, CDR2 SAAADI. Germline trimming cut 10 bases from V and 2 bases from J; bases unmatched to any gene: 3. Here the CDR3 DNA reads TGCGCCACAGGGACAGGGGGCACCTACGAGCAGTACTTC. Translating it yields CATGTGGTYEQYF.

This chain connects TRBV5-1 to TRBJ2-7; 7 nucleotides align to TRBD2. V lost 1 base to trimming and J lost 4 bases; unmatched junction nucleotides: 5. The CDR3 loop spans 14 amino acids. The germline V gene encodes CDR1 SGHRS and CDR2 YFSETQ. CDR3 loop: CASSLTGGGYEQYF. The DNA for the CDR3 is TGCGCCAGCAGCTTGACGGGGGGAGGATACGAGCAGTACTTC.

The CDR3 nucleotides are TGTGCCAGCAGTTACAGAGGGGCCAAAAACATTCAGTACTTC. It codes for CASSYRGAKNIQYF. The V gene is TRBV7-9, the J gene TRBJ2-4; D may be TRBD2 (5 bases). Germline CDR1 and CDR2: SEHNR and FQNEAQ (reference sequence). With 6 bases removed from V and 1 base from J, the gap between germline ends came to 10 bases. This CDR3 comprises 14 residues. Filled out from reference TRBV7-9 and TRBJ2-4, the complete variable domain reads DTGVSQNPRHKITKRGQNVTFRCDPISEHNRLYWYRQTLGQGPEFLTYFQNEAQLEKSRLLSDRFSAERPKGSFSTLEIQRTEQGDSAMYLCASSYRGAKNIQYFGAGTRLSVL.

The V gene is TRBV4-2, the J gene TRBJ1-1, with D perhaps TRBD1 (5 bases). The CDR3 is 16 residues long. CDR1 is LGHNA, CDR2 YNFKEQ, per germline. Trimming took 1 base from V and 1 from J, leaving 13 bases between them. The CDR3 nucleotides read TGTGCCAGCAGCCAAGCCCTCAGACAGAAGAACACTGAAGCTTTCTTT. Translating gives CASSQALRQKNTEAFF.

The rearrangement joins TRBV5-1 to TRBJ1-3; D gene uncertain. V shed 0 bases and J shed 1 base, with 5 bases lying between them. CDR3 size: 14 residues. From germline, CDR1 is SGHRS and CDR2 YFSETQ. The CDR3 coding sequence is TGCGCCAGCAGCTTGGAACAATCTGGAAACACCATATATTTT. Its protein product is CASSLEQSGNTIYF. The variable domain in full, completed from reference TRBV5-1 and TRBJ1-3, reads KAGVTQTPRYLIKTRGQQVTLSCSPISGHRSVSWYQQTPGQGLQFLFEYFSETQRNKGNFPGRFSGRQFSNSRSEMNVSTLELGDSALYLCASSLEQSGNTIYFGEGSWLTVV.

The rearrangement links TRBV5-8 to TRBJ2-5, with 9 bases identical to TRBD1. This CDR3 has 14 amino acids. Unmatched junction bases numbered 6, after V lost 4 bases and J lost 5 bases. CDR1 and CDR2 from the germline V gene are SGHTS and YDEGEE. The CDR3: CASSEGQGLETQYF. In DNA, the CDR3 is TGTGCCAGCAGCGAAGGACAGGGGTTGGAGACCCAGTACTTC. The full variable domain, in which reference TRBV5-8 and TRBJ2-5 provide the parts outside the CDR3, is EAGVTQSPTHLIKTRGQQATLRCSPISGHTSVYWYQQALGLGLQFLLWYDEGEERNRGNFPPRFSGRQFPNYSSELNVNALELEDSALYLCASSEGQGLETQYFGPGTRLLVL.

The chain combines TRBV18 with TRBJ2-1; weak D call: TRBD1 (6 bases). Germline V gives CDR1 KGHSH, CDR2 LQKENI. V was shortened by 3 bases and J by 5 bases, with 14 bases between the two germline ends. CDR3 length: 15 amino acids. The CDR3 loop is CASSPTGLRDNEQFF. CDR3 in DNA: TGTGCCAGCTCACCTACAGGGCTGAGGGACAATGAGCAGTTCTTC.

The rearrangement links TRBV2 to TRBJ2-7, with 8 bases that match TRBD2. CDR1 SNHLY and CDR2 FYNNEI come from the germline V gene. This CDR3 contains 15 residues. The V segment lost 8 bases and the J segment 2 bases; nucleotides outside the gene matches: 11. CDR3 in amino acids: CASGPSGGQTYEQYF. The CDR3 coding sequence is TGTGCCAGCGGCCCGAGCGGGGGACAAACCTACGAGCAGTACTTC.

The rearrangement uses TRBV6-1 and TRBJ1-4, with D possibly TRBD1 on 5 matching bases. In germline, CDR1 is MNHNS, CDR2 SASEGT. CDR3 length: 16 amino acids. Trimming took off 0 bases at V and 8 bases at J, with 16 bases between the two ends. In DNA form, the CDR3 reads TGTGCCAGCAGTGAAGCGGTCCCCGGGGGTAGCGAAAAACTGTTTTTT. Its translation is CASSEAVPGGSEKLFF.

CDR3 coding DNA: TGTGCCAGCAGTTCGGGACAGGGGGCAATATCCTACAATGAGCAGTTCTTC. Translated: CASSSGQGAISYNEQFF. The chain is built from TRBV28 and TRBJ2-1, with 12 bases aligning to TRBD1. The CDR3 runs to 17 residues. Germline loops: CDR1 MDHEN, CDR2 SYDVKM. Germline trimming cut 4 bases from V and 1 base from J; bases unmatched to any gene: 5.

There are a few counts of this clone. This chain uses TRBV2 with TRBJ2-1; 9 bases agree with TRBD2. The CDR3 is 17 amino acids. Germline CDR1 and CDR2: SNHLY and FYNNEI. Trimming cost V 6 bases and J 0 bases; bases outside gene matches: 9. The CDR3 sequence is CASSPRTSASSYNEQFF. In DNA, the CDR3 is TGTGCCAGCAGCCCACGGACTAGCGCTAGCTCCTACAATGAGCAGTTCTTC.